This T cell receptor (beta chain) derives from a study of T cell responses to AZD1222 COVID-19 vaccine. Study-wide findings and caveats: Along spike, vaccine-associated CD4 TCRs were found throughout, with dominance at 160-218 and 743-854. Only a handful of AZD1222 recipients, roughly 6 in all, had baseline seropositivity.

About this clone: Its matching antigen is unknown.

Assay: immunoSEQ multiplex PCR; the TCRdb copy retains only in-frame clones and omits some. The sample holds 100,000 to 110,000 clones; 85% to 90% are singletons and the top ten take more than 15%. The specimen comprised peripheral blood, sampled on day 0 of AZD1222 vaccination. This clonotype was obtained from an adult in good health.

As DNA, the CDR3 is TGTGCCAGCAGTTTCCTAGCGGGGGGGCCCAGGACAGATACGCAGTATTTT. Protein: CASSFLAGGPRTDTQYF. The chain combines TRBV6-2 or TRBV6-3 with TRBJ2-3, with 12 bases matching TRBD2. The CDR3 covers 17 residues. The germline V gene has CDR1 MNHEY and CDR2 SVGEGT. With 4 bases clipped from V and 3 bases from J, the junction kept 8 bases outside the gene matches.